One and the same sample provided the 2 T cell receptor beta chains below, sequenced in a study of preoperative IRX-2 immunotherapy in early breast cancer. Treatment: preoperative locoregional IRX-2 cytokine immunotherapy. This table comes from immunoSEQ multiplex PCR, and its TCRdb copy is limited to in-frame clones, with some not included. The table has tens of thousands of clones, 95% seen once; the top ten hold about 17%. Sequenced here: tumor tissue, sampled after IRX-2 immunotherapy. These receptors came from a human donor with breast cancer.

In its sample, this clone was seen once. The chain couples TRBV4-1 to TRBJ2-1; tentatively, D is TRBD1 or TRBD2 (5 bases each). V shed 2 bases and J shed 4 bases, with 12 bases lying between them. The CDR3 extends over 15 amino acids. Germline values: CDR1 MGHRA, CDR2 YSYEKL. This CDR3 is CASSQIGTDYNEQFF. The DNA of the CDR3 is TGCGCCAGCAGCCAAATCGGGACCGATTACAATGAGCAGTTCTTC.

The chain couples TRBV6-1 to TRBJ2-7; no clear D gene. The CDR3 totals 14 residues. Trimming took off 3 bases at V and 2 bases at J, with 11 bases between the two ends. From germline, CDR1 is MNHNS and CDR2 SASEGT. This CDR3 is CASSEWQVPYEQYF. CDR3 nucleotide sequence: TGTGCCAGCAGTGAGTGGCAGGTTCCCTACGAGCAGTACTTC.